This record covers a single T cell receptor beta chain. What antigen it recognizes has not been identified. There are no base qualities to consult, and no much larger clone falls within one base. These data belong to a study of blood T cell repertoires in COVID-19 (TCRdb year 2020). Notes on the research overall: Samples from collaborators originated in the United States, Italy and Spain and spanned both the acute and convalescent phases of COVID-19. The material from the prospective study consisted of cDNA or gDNA derived from T cells, B-cell-depleted T cells, or PBMCs. The repertoires were released in a freely available public database intended as a resource for research on the immune response to SARS-CoV-2. Where HLA class I and class II types were available, the types were taken from metadata supplied by the sample provider, not from assay-based typing. The sample metadata nearly always contained a de-identified subject ID, COVID-19 status, age in years and sex. The samples were drawn from the first 160 participants of the ongoing ImmuneRACE study and from more than 1,000 subjects provided by 6 global collaborators. The dataset comprised deeply sampled blood TCRbeta repertoires from subjects exposed to, actively infected with, or recovered from COVID-19.

The CDR3 holds 14 amino acids from the cysteine to the phenylalanine. Only the CDR3 DNA is retained, 42 bases long and in frame from the first base. Trimmed from V: 4 bases; trimmed from J: 4 bases; junction bases lacking a gene match: 6. The germline V gene specifies MNHEY as CDR1 and SVGEGT as CDR2. TCRbeta CDR3 regions were amplified from genomic DNA by means of the immunoSEQ Assay, a bias-controlled multiplex PCR. The original methods were these. The number of nucleated cells in each sample was estimated by amplification of reference gene primers within the assay. To quantify the absolute abundance of each unique TCRbeta CDR3 rearrangement, sequence reads were collapsed and filtered. For each sample, productive Simpson clonality was calculated by taking the square root of Simpson's diversity index across productive rearrangements. In its TCRdb copy, this immuneACCESS table keeps in-frame sequences only and misses some clones. Where compared with another copy, unresolved V genes explain less than half of these, and the others have no known cause. V and J calls and clone size are as listed in that table; D and trimming were resolved from the DNA. A total of 310,000 or so clones appear in this sample, around 87% of them only once. 2% to 2.5% of the sample goes to the ten largest clones.

Study-wide conclusions, independent of this receptor: How much clinical and demographic metadata was included differed by source and by participant, and the metadata was provided uncurated.

Another Seattle source contributed samples from volunteer blood donors who had recovered from COVID-19. The collaborating institutions used their own protocols to collect whole blood in K2EDTA tubes. For TCRbeta analysis, collaborators shipped samples as frozen whole blood, isolated PBMCs, or DNA extracted from either of those sample types. The rearranged segments are TRBV6-2 or TRBV6-3 and TRBJ2-7, with 8 bases matching TRBD2. The sequenced sample consisted of peripheral blood. The sequence was obtained from a woman between 50 and 59 years old who had recovered from COVID-19. The DNA sequence is TGTGCCAGCAGTTTGTCAGCGGGGGTTTACGAGCAGTACTTC. The translation is CASSLSAGVYEQYF.